The 17 T cell receptor beta chains below all came from one sample that was sequenced in a study of blood T cell repertoires in COVID-19. Clones were read by immunoSEQ multiplex PCR, and TCRdb kept only the in-frame ones, dropping some. The table records under 200,000 clones, over 75% of them present only once. Sequenced material: peripheral blood. The source of these receptors is a middle-aged man with acute or convalescent COVID-19.

The chain couples TRBV7-9 to TRBJ2-3; TRBD2 is a possible D gene (5 bases). The CDR3 loop spans 14 amino acids. The germline V and J ends were trimmed by 5 bases and 5 bases, with 14 bases remaining between them. Germline V gene sequence: CDR1 SEHNR, CDR2 FQNEAQ (reference sequence). CDR3 loop: CASSPQGGVDTQYF. The CDR3 region has the DNA TGTGCCAGCAGCCCCCAAGGAGGAGTAGATACGCAGTATTTT.

The V and J genes are TRBV6-6 and TRBJ2-1; the match to TRBD1 covers 9 bases. With V trimmed by 5 bases and J by 5 bases, 13 bases remained unmatched. This CDR3 contains 17 residues. In germline, CDR1 is MNHNY, CDR2 SVGAGI (reference sequence). CDR3 sequence (DNA): TGTGCCAGCAGTGGATCGAGCAGGACAGGGGTTGACAATGAGCAGTTCTTC. It specifies CASSGSSRTGVDNEQFF.

The V call is TRBV11-2, the J call TRBJ2-5; possibly TRBD1 for D (6 bases). The V gene lost 1 base and the J gene lost 2 bases, with 8 bases spanning the gap. The germline V gene encodes CDR1 SGHAT and CDR2 FQNNGV. The CDR3 covers 14 residues. The DNA of the CDR3 is TGTGCCAGCAGCTTAGCAGGGGTACAAGAGACCCAGTACTTC. Translating gives CASSLAGVQETQYF.

The CDR3: CASSINQDRPEETQYF. In DNA, the CDR3 is TGTGCCAGTAGTATAAACCAAGACAGACCAGAAGAGACCCAGTACTTC. The chain uses TRBV19 and TRBJ2-5; weak D call: TRBD1 (5 bases). The CDR3 loop spans 16 amino acids. V lost 2 bases and J lost 3, with 16 bases in between. CDR1 is LNHDA and CDR2 is SQIVND in the germline V gene (reference sequence).

The V call is TRBV19, the J call TRBJ1-5; D is perhaps TRBD1 (5 bases). Trimming shortened V by 1 base and J by 9 bases, and 22 bases separated the two germline ends. The length of the CDR3 is 17 residues. The V gene's germline CDR1 is LNHDA and CDR2 SQIVND (reference sequence). The CDR3 DNA follows: TGTGCCAGTAGTATAGTTGCGACTGGGGGGGATCGCTGGCCCCAGCATTTT. The encoded protein is CASSIVATGGDRWPQHF.

The chain employs TRBV7-9 and TRBJ2-7, with 12 bases aligning to TRBD2. V shed 6 bases, J shed 5 bases, and the junction held 14 bases outside the gene matches. The CDR3 consists of 17 residues. Germline assignment: CDR1 SEHNR and CDR2 FQNEAQ (reference sequence). The chain's CDR3 is CASRKPGAGLAGNEQYF. For the CDR3, the DNA is TGTGCCAGCAGGAAGCCCGGGGCTGGACTAGCGGGAAACGAGCAGTACTTC.

This clone was picked up one time. J is TRBJ2-1 and V is TRBV6-5, with 12 bases matching TRBD1. Losses at the gene ends were 6 bases for V and 4 bases for J; bases not matched to a gene: 4. The CDR3 consists of 15 residues. The germline V gene encodes CDR1 MNHEY and CDR2 SVGAGI. CDR3: CASRPGQGAYNEQFF. The CDR3 bases are TGTGCCAGCAGACCGGGACAGGGGGCTTACAATGAGCAGTTCTTC.

V gene TRBV28 combines with J gene TRBJ2-1; TRBD2 might be the D (7 bases). Germline values: CDR1 MDHEN, CDR2 SYDVKM. This CDR3 region has 15 residues. Trimming stripped 6 bases from V and 3 bases from J, with 15 bases between. The CDR3 DNA reads TGTGCCAGCAGCTCCAGGGGAGGGCGCTACAATGAGCAGTTCTTC. Its protein product is CASSSRGGRYNEQFF.

This clone was counted a single time. The chain joins TRBV28 to TRBJ1-6, with TRBD1 matching over 8 bases. Germline-derived CDR1 and CDR2 are MDHEN and SYDVKM. This CDR3 has 15 amino acids. The V and J ends lost 5 bases and 6 bases, in that order; junction bases with no gene match: 6. The CDR3 coding sequence is TGTGCCAGCAGTCGGTGGGACAGGTCTAATTCACCCCTCCACTTT. Translated, it gives CASSRWDRSNSPLHF.

The rearrangement joins TRBV19 to TRBJ2-1, with a tentative D call TRBD2 (5 bases). Trimming cost V 9 bases and J 2 bases, with 17 bases left between them. The CDR3 spans 15 residues. Germline V gene data show CDR1 as LNHDA and CDR2 as SQIVND (reference sequence). CDR3 sequence reads: CASALSGGPYNEQFF. DNA of the CDR3: TGTGCCAGCGCATTGTCAGGAGGCCCCTACAATGAGCAGTTCTTC.

The sample holds one count of this clone. The chain carries TRBV6-1 and TRBJ1-4; D call uncertain. Germline V CDR1 and CDR2: MNHNS, SASEGT. V was shortened by 2 bases and J by 1 base, with 14 bases between the two germline ends. The CDR3 extends over 17 amino acids. The CDR3 DNA is TGTGCCAGCAGTGAAAGGCCCCGACAAGGAACTAATGAAAAACTGTTTTTT. Translated: CASSERPRQGTNEKLFF.

In its sample, this clone was seen once. The V gene is TRBV10-3, the J gene TRBJ2-3; tentative D call: TRBD2 (6 bases). The CDR3 spans 14 residues. V was cut by 6 bases and J by 3 bases, with 13 bases left in between. Germline V gene sequence: CDR1 ENHRY, CDR2 SYGVKD. CDR3 loop: CAISAGLQTDTQYF. As DNA, the CDR3 is TGTGCCATCAGCGCGGGACTTCAGACAGATACGCAGTATTTT.

V gene TRBV19 combines with J gene TRBJ1-2; the match to TRBD1 covers 9 bases. The germline CDR1 and CDR2 sequences are LNHDA and SQIVND (reference sequence). V lost 3 bases, J lost 6 bases, and 8 bases stayed unmatched. The CDR3 covers 15 residues. Written as DNA, the CDR3 is TGTGCCAGTAGTATGTCCCGGGACAGGGTAGATGGCTACACCTTC. Protein sequence: CASSMSRDRVDGYTF.

This clone was seen just once. This chain connects TRBV6-5 to TRBJ2-3; 7 positions match TRBD2. CDR3 length: 14 amino acids. V dropped 6 bases and J dropped 2; count of bases not matched to a gene: 5. Germline V lookup: CDR1 MNHEY, CDR2 SVGAGI. The CDR3 DNA follows: TGTGCCAGCAGACCAGCGGGACCCACAGATACGCAGTATTTT. Residues: CASRPAGPTDTQYF.

The chain is built from TRBV6-5 and TRBJ1-1; D possibly corresponds to TRBD1 (5 bases). The CDR3 is 13 amino acids. Germline CDR1 MNHEY, CDR2 SVGAGI. Trimming left V 9 bases short and J 4 bases short, with 15 bases between. The CDR3 loop reads CASGGGIGTEAFF. The CDR3 DNA sequence: TGTGCCAGTGGGGGAGGGATCGGCACTGAAGCTTTCTTT.

The V call is TRBV30, the J call TRBJ2-7, with D possibly matching TRBD1 (6 bases). V was clipped by 5 bases and J by 6 bases, with 17 bases between them. CDR3 length: 13 residues. Germline loops: CDR1 GTSNPN, CDR2 SVGIG (reference sequence). CDR3 protein: CAWARGTLGEQYV. The CDR3, as DNA: TGTGCCTGGGCCAGGGGTACTTTGGGCGAGCAGTACGTC.

The chain joins TRBV7-2 to TRBJ1-2; 9 nucleotides align to TRBD1. V was pared by 2 bases and J by 4 bases, with 2 bases of the junction left unmatched. The germline V gene encodes CDR1 SGHTA and CDR2 FQGNSA. The CDR3 runs 14 residues. CDR3 in amino acids: CASSLSDRGYGYTF. CDR3 DNA: TGTGCCAGCAGCTTATCGGACAGGGGCTATGGCTACACCTTC.